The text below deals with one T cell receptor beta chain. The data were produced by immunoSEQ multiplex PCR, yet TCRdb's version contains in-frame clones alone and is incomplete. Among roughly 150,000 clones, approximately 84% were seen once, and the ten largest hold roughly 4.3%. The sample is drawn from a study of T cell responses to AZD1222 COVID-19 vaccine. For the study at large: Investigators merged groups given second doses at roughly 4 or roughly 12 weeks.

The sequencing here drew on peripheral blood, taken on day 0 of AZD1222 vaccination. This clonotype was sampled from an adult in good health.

In DNA form, the CDR3 reads TGTGCCAGCAGCACTGGACAGGGGAGGTACACTGAAGCTTTCTTT. Translation: CASSTGQGRYTEAFF. The rearrangement links TRBV16 to TRBJ1-1, with 9 bases fitting TRBD1. Trimming at V came to 5 bases and at J to 3 bases, leaving 7 bases not matched to a gene. Germline V gene lookup returns CDR1 KGHSY and CDR2 FQNENV. The CDR3 has 15 residues.